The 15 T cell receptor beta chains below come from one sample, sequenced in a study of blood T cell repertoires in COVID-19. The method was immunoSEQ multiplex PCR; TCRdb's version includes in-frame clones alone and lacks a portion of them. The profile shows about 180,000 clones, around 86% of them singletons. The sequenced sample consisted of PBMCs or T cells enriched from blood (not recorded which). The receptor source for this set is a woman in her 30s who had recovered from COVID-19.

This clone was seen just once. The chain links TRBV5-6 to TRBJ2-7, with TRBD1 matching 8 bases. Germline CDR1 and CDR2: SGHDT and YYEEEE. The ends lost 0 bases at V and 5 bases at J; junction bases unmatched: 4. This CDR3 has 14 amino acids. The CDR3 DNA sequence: TGTGCCAGCAGCTTGGAGCAGGGGGCCGACGAGCAGTACTTC. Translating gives CASSLEQGADEQYF.

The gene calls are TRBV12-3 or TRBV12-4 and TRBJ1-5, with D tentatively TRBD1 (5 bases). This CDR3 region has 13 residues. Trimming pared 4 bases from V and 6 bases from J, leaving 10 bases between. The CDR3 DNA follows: TGTGCCAGCAGTTCGTTGCAGGGTCAGCCCCAGCATTTT. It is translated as CASSSLQGQPQHF.

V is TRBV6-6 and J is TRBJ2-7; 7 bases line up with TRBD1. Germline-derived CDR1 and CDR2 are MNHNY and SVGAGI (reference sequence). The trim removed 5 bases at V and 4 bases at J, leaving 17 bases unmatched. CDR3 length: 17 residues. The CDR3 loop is CASSPPLTGVESYEQYF. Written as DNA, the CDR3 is TGTGCCAGCAGTCCCCCCTTAACAGGGGTCGAGTCTTACGAGCAGTACTTC.

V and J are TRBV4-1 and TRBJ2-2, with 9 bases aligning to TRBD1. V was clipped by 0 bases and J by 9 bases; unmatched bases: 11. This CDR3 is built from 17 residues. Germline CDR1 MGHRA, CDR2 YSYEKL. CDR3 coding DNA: TGCGCCAGCAGCCAAGAAGGGCGGGGACAGGGAACCAGGGAGCTGTTTTTT. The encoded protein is CASSQEGRGQGTRELFF.

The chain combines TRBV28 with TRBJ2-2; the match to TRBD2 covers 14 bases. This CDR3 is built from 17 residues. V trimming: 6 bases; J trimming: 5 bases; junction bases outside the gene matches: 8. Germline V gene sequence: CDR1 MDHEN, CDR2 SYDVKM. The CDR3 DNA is TGTGCCAGCAGACCAGGGACTAGCGGGAGAGGGACCGGGGAGCTGTTTTTT. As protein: CASRPGTSGRGTGELFF.

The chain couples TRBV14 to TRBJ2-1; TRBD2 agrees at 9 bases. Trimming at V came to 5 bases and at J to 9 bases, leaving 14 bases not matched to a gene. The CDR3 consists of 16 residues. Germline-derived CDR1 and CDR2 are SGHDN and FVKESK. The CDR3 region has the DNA TGTGCCAGCAGCACCTTCTCGCCACTAGCGGGCCGTGAGCAGTTCTTC. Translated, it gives CASSTFSPLAGREQFF.

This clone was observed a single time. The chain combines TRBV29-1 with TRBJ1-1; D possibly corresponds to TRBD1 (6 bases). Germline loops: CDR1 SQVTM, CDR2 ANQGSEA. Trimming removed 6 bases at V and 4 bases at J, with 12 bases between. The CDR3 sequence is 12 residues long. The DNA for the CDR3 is TGCAGCGTCGCGACAGGTTCCACTGAAGCTTTCTTT. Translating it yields CSVATGSTEAFF. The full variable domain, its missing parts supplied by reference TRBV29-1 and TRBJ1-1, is SAVISQKPSRDICQRGTSLTIQCQVDSQVTMMFWYRQQPGQSLTLIATANQGSEATYESGFVIDKFPISRPNLTFSTLTVSNMSPEDSSIYLCSVATGSTEAFFGQGTRLTVV.

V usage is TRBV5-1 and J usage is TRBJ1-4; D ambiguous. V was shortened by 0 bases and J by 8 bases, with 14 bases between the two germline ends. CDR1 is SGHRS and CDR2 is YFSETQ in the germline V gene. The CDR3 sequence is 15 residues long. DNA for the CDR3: TGCGCCAGCAGCTTGGGGCTTACGACGGGGGAAAAACTGTTTTTT. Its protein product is CASSLGLTTGEKLFF.

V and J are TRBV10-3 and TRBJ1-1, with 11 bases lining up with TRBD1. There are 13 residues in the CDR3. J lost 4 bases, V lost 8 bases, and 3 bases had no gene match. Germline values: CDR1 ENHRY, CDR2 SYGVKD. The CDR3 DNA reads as TGTGCCATCGCGGGACAGGGGGGCACTGAAGCTTTCTTT. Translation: CAIAGQGGTEAFF.

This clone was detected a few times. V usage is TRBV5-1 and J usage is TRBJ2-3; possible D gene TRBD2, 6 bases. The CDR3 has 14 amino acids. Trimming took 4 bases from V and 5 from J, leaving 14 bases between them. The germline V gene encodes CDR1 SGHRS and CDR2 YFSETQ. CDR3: CASSPREDGDTQYF. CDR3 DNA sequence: TGCGCCAGCAGCCCCAGGGAGGATGGAGATACGCAGTATTTT.

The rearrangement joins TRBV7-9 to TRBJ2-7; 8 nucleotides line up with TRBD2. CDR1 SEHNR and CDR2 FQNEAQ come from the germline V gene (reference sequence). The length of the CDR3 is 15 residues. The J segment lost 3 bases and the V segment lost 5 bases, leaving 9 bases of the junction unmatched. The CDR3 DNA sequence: TGTGCCAGCAGCCGGAGGGGGAGCGGGAGCTACGAGCAGTACTTC. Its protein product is CASSRRGSGSYEQYF. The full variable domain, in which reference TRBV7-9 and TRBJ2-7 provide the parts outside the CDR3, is DTGVSQNPRHKITKRGQNVTFRCDPISEHNRLYWYRQTLGQGPEFLTYFQNEAQLEKSRLLSDRFSAERPKGSFSTLEIQRTEQGDSAMYLCASSRRGSGSYEQYFGPGTRLTVT.

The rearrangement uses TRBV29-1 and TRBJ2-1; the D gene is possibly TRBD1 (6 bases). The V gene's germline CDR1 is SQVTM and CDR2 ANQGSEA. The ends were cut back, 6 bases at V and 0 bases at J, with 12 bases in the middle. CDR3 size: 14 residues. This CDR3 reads CSVTTGLSYNEQFF. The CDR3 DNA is TGCAGCGTGACGACAGGCCTCTCCTACAATGAGCAGTTCTTC.

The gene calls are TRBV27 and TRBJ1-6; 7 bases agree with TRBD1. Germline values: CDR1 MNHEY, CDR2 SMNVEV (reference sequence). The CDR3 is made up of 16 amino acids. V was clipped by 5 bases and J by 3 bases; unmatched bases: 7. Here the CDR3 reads CASSPTQGIYNSPLHF. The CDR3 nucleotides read TGTGCCAGCAGTCCAACACAGGGGATCTATAATTCACCCCTCCACTTT.

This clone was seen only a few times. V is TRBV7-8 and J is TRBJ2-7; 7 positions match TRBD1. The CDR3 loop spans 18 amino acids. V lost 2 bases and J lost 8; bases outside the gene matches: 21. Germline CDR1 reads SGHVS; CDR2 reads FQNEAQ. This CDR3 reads CASSLKFDSWQGDAQQYF. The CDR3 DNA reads TGTGCCAGCAGCTTAAAATTCGATTCGTGGCAGGGGGATGCGCAGCAGTACTTC.

In nucleotides, the CDR3 is TGTGCCAGCAGTCTAGCGGGACTCTACGAGCAGTACTTC. This codes for CASSLAGLYEQYF. V gene TRBV28 combines with J gene TRBJ2-7, with 9 bases matching TRBD2. The CDR3 has 13 amino acids. Germline lookup yields CDR1 MDHEN and CDR2 SYDVKM. V lost 5 bases to trimming and J lost 3 bases; unmatched junction nucleotides: 2.